The sequence of this T cell receptor beta chain was determined in a study of beta chain features in type 1 diabetes. Study-wide background: Age, gender and cell yields were similar between patients and healthy donors. Study observations and caveats: Within the patient group, naive, central memory and Treg TCRB repertoires appeared more similar to each other than within healthy donors. Patients and controls would share equally any PCR tilt toward shorter templates. In all four CD4+ subsets, TCRB CDR3 length was significantly, moderately reduced in type 1 diabetes.

With respect to this clone: Its matching antigen is unknown.

Germline CDR1 is KGHSH and CDR2 is LQKENI. V dropped 8 bases and J dropped 4; count of bases not matched to a gene: 5. The CDR3 loop spans 13 amino acids. Reverse transcribing all isolated RNA meant expressed TCRB transcripts were sequenced. TCRdb's table, derived via immunoSEQ multiplex PCR, lists solely in-frame clones and lacks some. This sample yields around 53,000 clones, of which about three fifths are seen a single time; approximately 0.3% belongs to the top ten. Material: stem cell memory CD4+ T cells from blood. The chain employs TRBV18 and TRBJ1-3, with 7 nucleotides matching TRBD1. The sequence derives from a woman between 25 and 40 years old with type 1 diabetes. The CDR3 reads CASLGGAGNTIYF. The CDR3 nucleotides are TGTGCCAGCCTAGGGGGCGCCGGAAACACCATATATTTT.